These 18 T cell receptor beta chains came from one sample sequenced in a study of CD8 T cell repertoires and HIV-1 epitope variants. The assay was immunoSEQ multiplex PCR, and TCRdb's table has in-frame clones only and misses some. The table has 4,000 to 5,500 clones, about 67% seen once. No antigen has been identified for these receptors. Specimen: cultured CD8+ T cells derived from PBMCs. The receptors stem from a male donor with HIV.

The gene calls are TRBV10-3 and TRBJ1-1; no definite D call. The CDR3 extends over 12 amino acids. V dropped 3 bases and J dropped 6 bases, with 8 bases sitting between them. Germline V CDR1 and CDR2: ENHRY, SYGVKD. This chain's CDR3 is CAISDNAPEAFF. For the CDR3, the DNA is TGTGCCATCAGTGATAACGCCCCTGAAGCTTTCTTT.

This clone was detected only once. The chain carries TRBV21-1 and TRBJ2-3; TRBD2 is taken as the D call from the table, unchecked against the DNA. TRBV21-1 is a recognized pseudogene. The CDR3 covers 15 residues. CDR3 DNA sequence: TGTGCCAGCAGTTCTAGCGGATCGGGCACAGATACGCAGTATTTT. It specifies CASSSSGSGTDTQYF.

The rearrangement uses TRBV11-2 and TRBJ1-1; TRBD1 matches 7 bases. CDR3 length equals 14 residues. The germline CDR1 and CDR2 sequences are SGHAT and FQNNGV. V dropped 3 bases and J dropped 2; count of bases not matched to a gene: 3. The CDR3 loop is CASSFRGINTEAFF. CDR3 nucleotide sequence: TGTGCCAGCAGCTTCAGGGGGATCAACACTGAAGCTTTCTTT.

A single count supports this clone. CDR3 in amino acids: CAWSAGSGAGNIQYF. In DNA form, the CDR3 reads TGTGCCTGGAGTGCCGGGTCCGGGGCGGGAAACATTCAGTACTTC. The rearrangement uses TRBV30 and TRBJ2-4; D may match TRBD1 or TRBD2 (5 bases each). Per germline, CDR1 GTSNPN and CDR2 SVGIG (reference sequence). The ends were cut back, 1 base at V and 6 bases at J, with 16 bases in the middle. CDR3 length equals 15 residues.

The CDR3 sequence: CASSFPPGTGSTGELFF. The DNA of the CDR3 is TGTGCCAGCAGCTTCCCTCCCGGAACAGGCAGCACCGGGGAGCTGTTTTTT. The chain couples TRBV5-4 to TRBJ2-2, with a possible D match to TRBD1 (5 bases). The CDR3 totals 17 residues. Germline V gene data show CDR1 as SGHNT and CDR2 as YYREEE (reference sequence). With 2 bases removed from V and 4 bases from J, the gap between germline ends came to 18 bases.

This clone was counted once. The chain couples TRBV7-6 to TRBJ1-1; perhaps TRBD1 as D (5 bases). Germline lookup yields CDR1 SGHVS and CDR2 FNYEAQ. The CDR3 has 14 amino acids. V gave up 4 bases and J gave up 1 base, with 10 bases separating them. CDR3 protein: CASSSMDKNTEAFF. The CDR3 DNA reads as TGTGCCAGCAGCTCCATGGACAAGAACACTGAAGCTTTCTTT.

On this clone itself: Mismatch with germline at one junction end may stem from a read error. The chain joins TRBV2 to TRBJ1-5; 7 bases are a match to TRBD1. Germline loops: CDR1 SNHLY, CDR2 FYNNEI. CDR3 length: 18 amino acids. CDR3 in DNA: TGTGCCAGCAGCGAAGGGGGCGGTACAGGGACCAACAATCAGCCCCAGCATTTT. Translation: CASSEGGGTGTNNQPQHF.

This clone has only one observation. In DNA, the CDR3 is TGCGCCAGCAGCCAAGGTTTAAACTTAGCCAAAAACATTCAGTACTTC. It translates to CASSQGLNLAKNIQYF. This rearrangement joins TRBV4-1 to TRBJ2-4; D gene unclear. The CDR3 runs to 16 residues. Trimming shortened V by 1 base and J by 0 bases, and 10 bases separated the two germline ends. CDR1 MGHRA and CDR2 YSYEKL come from the germline V gene.

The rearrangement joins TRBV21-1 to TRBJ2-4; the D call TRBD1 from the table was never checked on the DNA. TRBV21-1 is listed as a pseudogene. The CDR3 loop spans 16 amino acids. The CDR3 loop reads CASSKSQTDRVFPSDF. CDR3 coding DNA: TGTGCCAGCAGCAAAAGTCAAACGGACAGGGTCTTTCCGTCGGACTTC.

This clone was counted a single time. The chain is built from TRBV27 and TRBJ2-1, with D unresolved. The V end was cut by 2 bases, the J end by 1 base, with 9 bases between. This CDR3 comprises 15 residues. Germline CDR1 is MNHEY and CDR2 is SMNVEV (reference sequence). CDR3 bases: TGTGCCAGCAGTTTACGTGGGGTATCCTACAATGAGCAGTTCTTC. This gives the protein CASSLRGVSYNEQFF.

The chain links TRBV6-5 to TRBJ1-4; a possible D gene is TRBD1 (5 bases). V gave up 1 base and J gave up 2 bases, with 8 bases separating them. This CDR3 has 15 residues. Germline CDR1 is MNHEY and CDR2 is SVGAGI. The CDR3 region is CASSYLGGTNEKLFF. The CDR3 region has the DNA TGTGCCAGCAGTTACTTGGGGGGTACTAATGAAAAACTGTTTTTT.

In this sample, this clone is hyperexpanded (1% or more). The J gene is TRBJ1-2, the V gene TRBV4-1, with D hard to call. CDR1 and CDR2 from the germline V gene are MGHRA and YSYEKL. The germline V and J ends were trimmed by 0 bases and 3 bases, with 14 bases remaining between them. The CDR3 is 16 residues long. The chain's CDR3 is CASSQDPPDLDYGYTF. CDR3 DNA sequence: TGCGCCAGCAGCCAAGATCCCCCAGACTTGGACTATGGCTACACCTTC.

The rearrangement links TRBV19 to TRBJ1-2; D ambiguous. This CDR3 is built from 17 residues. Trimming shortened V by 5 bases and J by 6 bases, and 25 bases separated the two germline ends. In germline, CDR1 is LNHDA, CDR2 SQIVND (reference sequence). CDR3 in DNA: TGTGCCAGTAGTGCCGAATGGTCGCCCACCCTAATTGATGGCTACACCTTC. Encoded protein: CASSAEWSPTLIDGYTF.

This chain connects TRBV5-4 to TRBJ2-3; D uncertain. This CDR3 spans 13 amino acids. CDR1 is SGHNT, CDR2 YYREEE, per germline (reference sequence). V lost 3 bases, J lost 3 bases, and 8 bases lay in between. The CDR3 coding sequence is TGTGCCAGCAGCTCAAGCCCTACAGATACGCAGTATTTT. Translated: CASSSSPTDTQYF. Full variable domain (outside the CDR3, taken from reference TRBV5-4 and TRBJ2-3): ETGVTQSPTHLIKTRGQQVTLRCSSQSGHNTVSWYQQALGQGPQFIFQYYREEENGRGNFPPRFSGLQFPNYSSELNVNALELDDSALYLCASSSSPTDTQYFGPGTRLTVL.

The CDR3 reads CASSQGRGDEQFF. As DNA, the CDR3 is TGTGCCAGCAGCCAAGGCAGGGGCGATGAGCAGTTCTTC. This chain uses TRBV4-2 with TRBJ2-1; the D gene is possibly TRBD1 (6 bases). This CDR3 region has 13 residues. V dropped 1 base and J dropped 8 bases, with 9 bases sitting between them. Germline V gives CDR1 LGHNA, CDR2 YNFKEQ.

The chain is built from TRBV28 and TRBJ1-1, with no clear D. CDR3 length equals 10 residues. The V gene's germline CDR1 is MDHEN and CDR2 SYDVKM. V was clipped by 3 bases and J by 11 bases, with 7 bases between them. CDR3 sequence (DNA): TGTGCCAGCAGTTTCGGCCGGGCTTTCTTT. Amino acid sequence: CASSFGRAFF.

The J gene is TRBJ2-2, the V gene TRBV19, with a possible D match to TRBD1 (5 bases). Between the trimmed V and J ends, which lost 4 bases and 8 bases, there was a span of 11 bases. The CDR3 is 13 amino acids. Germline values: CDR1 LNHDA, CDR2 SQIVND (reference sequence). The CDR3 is CASSTRVTGELFF. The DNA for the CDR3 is TGTGCCAGTAGTACCAGGGTCACGGGGGAGCTGTTTTTT.

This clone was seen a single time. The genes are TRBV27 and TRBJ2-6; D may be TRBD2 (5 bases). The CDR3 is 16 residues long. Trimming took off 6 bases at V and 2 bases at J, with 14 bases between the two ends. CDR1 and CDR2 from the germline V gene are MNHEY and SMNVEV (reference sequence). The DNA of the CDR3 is TGTGCCAGCAGGCCGTCCCCAGCGGCTGGGGCCAACGTCCTGACTTTC. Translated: CASRPSPAAGANVLTF.